This T cell receptor beta chain was recorded in a study of T cells in Graves' hyperthyroidism and ophthalmopathy. Study-wide results and limits: Separating ophthalmopathy from stable hyperthyroidism was achieved by a 13 V-J model.

The PBMCs had their origin in roughly 9.8 ml of fresh peripheral blood. Trimming at V came to 8 bases and at J to 5 bases, leaving 8 bases not matched to a gene. CDR1 is MDHEN and CDR2 is SYDVKM in the germline V gene. CDR3 length equals 13 residues. TCR beta CDR3 regions were amplified from RNA. With the HTBI primer set, the TCR CDR3 went through a first round of RT-PCR. In TCRdb, the multiplex PCR reads were re-called with MiXCR into one record per CDR3 protein. The sample includes 300,000 to 450,000 distinct CDR3 sequences, about 15% seen only once; the top ten take roughly 33%. In regard to this clonotype: What it binds is not known.

The chain recombines TRBV28 with TRBJ2-7, with TRBD2 identical over 8 bases. This TCR was sampled from a woman aged 30 to 39 with Graves' hyperthyroidism. The sample comprised blood. CDR3 sequence reads: CASLAGSSDEQYF. CDR3 DNA sequence: TGTGCCAGCTTAGCGGGATCCTCGGACGAGCAGTACTTC.